These 2 T cell receptor beta chains were sequenced from one sample in a study of metastatic and nonmetastatic thyroid tumors. Patients had received no treatment of any kind before thyroid surgery. MiXCR re-clonotyped the PCR reads for TCRdb. The sample comprises more than 85,000 clones, about 9.1% of which are singletons, and 8.8% rests with the top ten. The sample taken for sequencing was blood. Source of these receptors: a female donor with papillary thyroid cancer or a benign thyroid nodule (not recorded which). Some clones in this sample may be carry-over from other donors' samples.

In its sample, this clone is medium-sized. This chain uses TRBV6-2 or TRBV6-3 with TRBJ2-2, with 8 bases lining up with TRBD2. The germline V gene has CDR1 MNHEY and CDR2 SVGEGT. The V segment lost 4 bases and the J segment 3 bases; nucleotides outside the gene matches: 4. CDR3 length equals 15 residues. Here the CDR3 reads CASSSGGVDTGELFF. CDR3 DNA: TGTGCCAGCAGTTCCGGGGGGGTGGACACCGGGGAGCTGTTTTTT.

This clone was picked up many times. The chain joins TRBV14 to TRBJ2-7; perhaps TRBD1 as D (5 bases). Germline V gene sequence: CDR1 SGHDN, CDR2 FVKESK. Between the trimmed V and J ends, which lost 1 base and 4 bases, there was a span of 20 bases. The CDR3 extends over 17 amino acids. The CDR3, as DNA: TGTGCCAGCAGCCAAGTGACAGCGAGGATTCGGGTGTACGAGCAGTACTTC. This translates into CASSQVTARIRVYEQYF.